This TCR beta chain was identified during a study of blood T cells in healthy people across ages (dated by TCRdb to the mid-2010s). For context, the study as a whole: In model experiments, template switching captured roughly one uniquely barcoded TCR beta cDNA molecule for every two T cells. To avoid experimental bias, donors of different ages were spread randomly across the sequencing lanes. Donors were grouped into four age groups: young (average about 15 years), middle-aged (under 40), aged (about 60) and long-lived (around 82). Age-related changes in TCR beta repertoire diversity were measured in the study by deep sequencing normalized with unique cDNA molecular identifiers. The study analyzed two additional independent replicas of 1 million unique cDNA reads from the same blood draw for two donors, one aged 18 to 30 and one aged 80 or older. Summary of the overall study and its limitations: As age increased, observed TCR beta diversity per million T cells dropped in a roughly linear way, and a significant reduction was already evident by age about 40. Conclusive comparison of naive and antigen-experienced compartments was prevented by the profiling of bulk unsorted PBMCs. Compared with the aged group, the long-lived group had more naive CD4+ T cells, fewer expanded clones and increased TCR diversity, a pattern suggesting age selection. Estimates of total diversity based on one million sequenced T cells were considered lower bounds and underestimates. Donor CMV infection status was unknown, potentially confounding age-related changes in expanded clonotypes. The percentage of naive T cells measured by flow cytometry correlated strongly with observed TCR beta diversity.

With respect to this clonotype: Its target antigen remains unknown. The record has no base qualities; no much larger clone is one base away.

Clipping removes 6 bases from V and 0 bases from J, with 6 as the unmatched junction base count. CDR3 length: 15 amino acids, cysteine to phenylalanine. Of the read, only the CDR3 DNA is kept; its 45 bases are in frame from base 1. The approximately 40 donors, aged about 6 to 100 years, were systemically healthy Caucasian individuals from Russia. About 9.6 milliliters of peripheral blood were collected from each donor into EDTA-treated Vacutainer tubes. PBMCs were isolated by Ficoll-Paque density-gradient centrifugation, with at least 6.5 million obtained per sample. Total RNA was extracted from PBMCs with Trizol reagent, with at least 6 micrograms obtained per sample. For every donor, flow cytometry on a PBMC aliquot measured the percentage of naive CD45RAhigh/CD27high T cells. The method behind the library was 5' RACE. TCRdb names Illumina HiSeq 2500 as the instrument used. A second PCR of about 6 to 11 cycles was run with a J-beta primer mix and a sample-barcoded 5' primer. A template-switch 5' adaptor carrying 12 random nucleotides introduced a unique molecular identifier onto each TCR beta cDNA molecule. Each sample yielded at least 2.5 million CDR3-containing paired-end reads. All of the RNA was converted into first-strand cDNA using the Mint cDNA synthesis kit, with a TRBC-specific oligonucleotide serving as the primer. Following uracil-DNA glycosylase treatment, all cDNA underwent a first 18-cycle PCR with the universal primers M1SS and BC2_uni_R. The authors' pipeline ran thus. Each sample was normalized by randomly selecting 1 million high-quality reads, each carrying a distinct molecular identifier. Instead of being binned into consensus sequences, reads with shared molecular identifiers were discarded. CDR3 identification, clonotype clustering and error correction used MiTCR with a Q25 quality threshold and the strictest error-elimination algorithm. A nonparametric unseen species model using Euler transformation provided a lower-bound estimate of total TCR beta diversity. Using fastp trimming at Q25 and MiXCR clonotype assembly, TCRdb reanalyzed the public sequencing data and kept in-frame beta chains. Duplicate CDR3 protein sequences are folded into a single record with the most common DNA and genes. What appears here as the V and J calls and clone size reflects TCRdb's work, not the paper's. Here the sample has about 700,000 distinct CDR3 sequences; roughly 32% occur a single time. The ten largest clones capture approximately 15% of the sample.

The TCR was taken from a woman aged 80 or over in good health. Donor details come from another sample of the same person, matched by shared clones. Sequenced sample: blood. The V and J segments used are TRBV12-3 or TRBV12-4 and TRBJ2-3, with TRBD2 matching 7 junction bases. The CDR3 protein sequence reads: CASRPSGVSTDTQYF. The sequence in DNA is TGTGCCAGCAGACCTAGCGGAGTGAGCACAGATACGCAGTATTTT.